This TCR beta chain was captured in a study of T cell responses to AZD1222 COVID-19 vaccine. Study conclusions and caveats: Repertoire sampling was restricted to post-peak T cell response timepoints. Spike-specific TCR breadth and depth rose after two AZD1222 doses.

About this clone itself: Its antigen is as yet unknown.

The V gene's germline CDR1 is MNHNS and CDR2 SASEGT. There are 14 residues in the CDR3. Trimming took 0 bases from V and 6 from J, leaving 12 bases between them. Libraries were prepared by immunoSEQ multiplex PCR; TCRdb keeps only in-frame clonotypes and omits some of them. In the table there are over 90,000 clones, more than 85% of which are singletons. The sample here was peripheral blood, taken on day 0 of AZD1222 vaccination. The chain recombines TRBV6-1 with TRBJ2-7; TRBD2 might be the D (5 bases). This clonotype originated in an adult in good health. CDR3 sequence reads: CASSEALRGSEQYF. The CDR3 DNA reads as TGTGCCAGCAGTGAAGCGCTTCGGGGTTCCGAGCAGTACTTC.